This T cell receptor beta chain is drawn from a study of early T cells in non-severe SARS-CoV-2 infection. Unique molecular identifiers were added to individual cDNA molecules. Each CDR3 protein gets one entry after TCRdb re-called the 5' RACE reads with MiXCR. Of approximately 120,000 distinct CDR3 sequences listed, 14% to 15% are singletons. Comments on this clonotype: Given a much more abundant clone one base away, this may be a read error.

The TCR originated in an adult who was a healthcare worker with PCR-confirmed SARS-CoV-2 infection or an uninfected control (not recorded which). Sequencing was done on a sample of whole blood.

The CDR3 sequence is CAIKGSNTEAFF. As DNA, the CDR3 is TGTGCCATCAAGGGGTCGAACACTGAAGCTTTCTTT. The chain employs TRBV10-3 and TRBJ1-1, with TRBD1 as a possible D gene (5 bases). The V gene lost 7 bases and the J gene lost 1 base, with 7 bases spanning the gap. This CDR3 has 12 amino acids. From germline, CDR1 is ENHRY and CDR2 SYGVKD.